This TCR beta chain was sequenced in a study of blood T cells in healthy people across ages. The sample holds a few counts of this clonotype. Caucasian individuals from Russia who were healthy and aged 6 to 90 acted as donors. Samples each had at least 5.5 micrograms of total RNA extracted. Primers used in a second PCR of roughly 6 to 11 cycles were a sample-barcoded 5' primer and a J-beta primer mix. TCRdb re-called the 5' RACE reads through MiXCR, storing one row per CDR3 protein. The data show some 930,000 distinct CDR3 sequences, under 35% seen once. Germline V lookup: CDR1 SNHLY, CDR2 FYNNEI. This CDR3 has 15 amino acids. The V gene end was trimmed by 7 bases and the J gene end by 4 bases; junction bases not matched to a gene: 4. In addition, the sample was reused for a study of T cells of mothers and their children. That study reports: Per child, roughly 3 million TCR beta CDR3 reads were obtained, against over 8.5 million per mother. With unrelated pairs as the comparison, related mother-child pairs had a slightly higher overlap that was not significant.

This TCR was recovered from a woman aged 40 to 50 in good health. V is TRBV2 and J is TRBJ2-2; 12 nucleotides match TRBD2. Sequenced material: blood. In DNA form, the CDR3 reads TGTGCCAGCACCGGACTAGCGGGGCTCACCGGGGAGCTGTTTTTT. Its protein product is CASTGLAGLTGELFF. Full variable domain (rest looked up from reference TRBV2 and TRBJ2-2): EPEVTQTPSHQVTQMGQEVILRCVPISNHLYFYWYRQILGQKVEFLVSFYNNEISEKSEIFDDQFSVERPDGSNFTLKIRSTKLEDSAMYFCASTGLAGLTGELFFGEGSRLTVL.